This T cell receptor beta chain was observed in a study of OX40 agonist ivuxolimab in advanced cancers. Study in general: Dose-escalation patients had hepatocellular carcinoma, melanoma, renal cell or head and neck cancer. General study points: Within 6 weeks, CD4+ and CD8+ blood T cells expanded clonally at 0.1 to 3.0 mg/kg.

TCRdb keeps only in-frame clones here, not all; method: immunoSEQ multiplex PCR. The data contain some 74,000 clones, approximately 94% of them singletons. To note about this clone: Its antigen is unidentified.

This CDR3 is built from 13 residues. The V end lost 0 bases, the J end lost 5 bases, and 5 bases lay between the germline ends. The V gene's germline CDR1 is KGHSH and CDR2 LQKENI. The receptor was isolated from an adult with an advanced solid tumor such as melanoma, head and neck, liver or kidney cancer. The sequences come from CD4+ or CD8+ T cells sorted from blood, collected in a trial of the OX40 agonist ivuxolimab. The chain recombines TRBV18 with TRBJ2-1, with D perhaps assigned TRBD1 or TRBD2 (5 bases each). The CDR3 loop reads CASSPPGDNEQFF. CDR3 in DNA: TGTGCCAGCTCACCACCGGGGGACAATGAGCAGTTCTTC.